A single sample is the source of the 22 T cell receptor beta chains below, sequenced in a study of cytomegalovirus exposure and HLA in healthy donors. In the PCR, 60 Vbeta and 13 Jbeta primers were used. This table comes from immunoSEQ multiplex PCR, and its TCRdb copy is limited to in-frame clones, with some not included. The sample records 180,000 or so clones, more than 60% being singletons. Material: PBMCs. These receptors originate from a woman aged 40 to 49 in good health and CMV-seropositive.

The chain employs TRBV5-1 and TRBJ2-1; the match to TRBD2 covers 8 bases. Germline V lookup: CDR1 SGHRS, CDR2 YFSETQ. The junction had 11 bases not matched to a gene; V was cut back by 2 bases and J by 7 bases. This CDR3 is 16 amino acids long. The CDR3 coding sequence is TGCGCCAGCAGCTTAACCACCGGGACTAGAGTTAATGAGCAGTTCTTC. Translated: CASSLTTGTRVNEQFF.

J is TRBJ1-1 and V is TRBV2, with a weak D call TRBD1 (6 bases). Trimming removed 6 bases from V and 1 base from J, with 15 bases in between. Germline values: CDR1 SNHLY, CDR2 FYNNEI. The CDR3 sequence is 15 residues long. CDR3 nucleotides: TGTGCCAGCAGCCGGGGGAGGGGGTCGAACACTGAAGCTTTCTTT. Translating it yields CASSRGRGSNTEAFF.

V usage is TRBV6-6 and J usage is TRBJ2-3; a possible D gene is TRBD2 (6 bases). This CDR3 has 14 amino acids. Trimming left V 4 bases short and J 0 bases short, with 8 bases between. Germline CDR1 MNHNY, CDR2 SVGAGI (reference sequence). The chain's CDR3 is CASSLAASTDTQYF. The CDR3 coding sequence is TGTGCCAGCAGTTTAGCGGCTAGCACAGATACGCAGTATTTT.

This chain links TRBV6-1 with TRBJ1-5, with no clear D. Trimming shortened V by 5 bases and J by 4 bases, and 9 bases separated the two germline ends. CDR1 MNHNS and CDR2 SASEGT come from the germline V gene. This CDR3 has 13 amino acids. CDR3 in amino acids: CASSTRENQPQHF. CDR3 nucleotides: TGTGCCAGCAGTACCCGGGAAAATCAGCCCCAGCATTTT.

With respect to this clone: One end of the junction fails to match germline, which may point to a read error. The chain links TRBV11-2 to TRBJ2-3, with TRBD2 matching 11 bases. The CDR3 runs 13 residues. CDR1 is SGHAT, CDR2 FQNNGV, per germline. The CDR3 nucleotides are TGTGCCAGCGGCTTAGCGGGAGGGGATACGCAGTATTTT. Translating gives CASGLAGGDTQYF.

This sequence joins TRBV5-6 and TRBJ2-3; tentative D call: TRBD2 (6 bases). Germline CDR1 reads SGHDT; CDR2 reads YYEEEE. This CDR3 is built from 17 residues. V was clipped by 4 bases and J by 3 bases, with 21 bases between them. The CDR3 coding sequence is TGTGCCAGCAGCCCCTACAAGTACGGGGGAGAAACAGATACGCAGTATTTT. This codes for CASSPYKYGGETDTQYF. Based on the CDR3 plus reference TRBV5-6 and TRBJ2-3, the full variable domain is DAGVTQSPTHLIKTRGQQVTLRCSPKSGHDTVSWYQQALGQGPQFIFQYYEEEERQRGNFPDRFSGHQFPNYSSELNVNALLLGDSALYLCASSPYKYGGETDTQYFGPGTRLTVL.

CDR3 DNA sequence: TGTGCCAGCACCGCAGCGGGAGGAATAGATACGCAGTATTTT. Protein sequence: CASTAAGGIDTQYF. This chain joins TRBV27 and TRBJ2-3; 9 bases line up with TRBD2. CDR1 and CDR2 from the germline V gene are MNHEY and SMNVEV (reference sequence). Losses at the gene ends were 7 bases for V and 5 bases for J; bases not matched to a gene: 7. The CDR3 runs to 14 residues.

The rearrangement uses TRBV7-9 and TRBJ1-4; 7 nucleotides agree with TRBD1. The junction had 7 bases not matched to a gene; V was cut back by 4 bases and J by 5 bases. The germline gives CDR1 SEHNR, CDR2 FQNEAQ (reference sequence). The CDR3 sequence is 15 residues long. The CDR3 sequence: CASSSGDSQNEKLFF. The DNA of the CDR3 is TGTGCCAGCAGCTCAGGGGACAGTCAGAATGAAAAACTGTTTTTT.

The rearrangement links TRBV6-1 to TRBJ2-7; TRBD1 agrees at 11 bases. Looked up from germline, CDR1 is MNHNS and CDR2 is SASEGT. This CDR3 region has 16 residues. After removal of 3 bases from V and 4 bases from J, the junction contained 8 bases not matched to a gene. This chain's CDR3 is CASSDYRDRGTYEQYF. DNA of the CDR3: TGTGCCAGCAGTGACTACCGGGACAGGGGGACGTACGAGCAGTACTTC.

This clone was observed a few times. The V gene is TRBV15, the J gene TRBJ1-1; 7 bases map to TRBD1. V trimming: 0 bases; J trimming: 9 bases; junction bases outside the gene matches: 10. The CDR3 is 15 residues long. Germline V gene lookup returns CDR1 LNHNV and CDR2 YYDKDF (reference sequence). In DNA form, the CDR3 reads TGTGCCACCAGCAGAGATAGGGGCAGGGGGTTTAAAGCTTTCTTT. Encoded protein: CATSRDRGRGFKAFF.

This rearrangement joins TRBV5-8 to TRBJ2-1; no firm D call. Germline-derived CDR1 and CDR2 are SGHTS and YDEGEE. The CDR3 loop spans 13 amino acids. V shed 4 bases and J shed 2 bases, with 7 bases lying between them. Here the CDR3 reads CASSPVTYNEQFF. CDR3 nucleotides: TGTGCCAGCAGCCCGGTCACCTACAATGAGCAGTTCTTC.

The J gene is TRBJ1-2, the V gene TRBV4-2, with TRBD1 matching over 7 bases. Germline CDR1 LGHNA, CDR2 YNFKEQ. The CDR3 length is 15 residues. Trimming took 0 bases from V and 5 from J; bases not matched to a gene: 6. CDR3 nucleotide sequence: TGTGCCAGCAGCCAAGATCGAGGGACAGCTTATGGCTACACCTTC. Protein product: CASSQDRGTAYGYTF.

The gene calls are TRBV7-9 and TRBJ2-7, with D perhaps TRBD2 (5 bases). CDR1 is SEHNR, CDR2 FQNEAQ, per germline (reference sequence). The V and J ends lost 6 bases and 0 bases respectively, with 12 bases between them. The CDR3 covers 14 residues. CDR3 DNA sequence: TGTGCCAGCAGTCAAACCGGGATCTCCTACGAGCAGTACTTC. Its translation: CASSQTGISYEQYF.

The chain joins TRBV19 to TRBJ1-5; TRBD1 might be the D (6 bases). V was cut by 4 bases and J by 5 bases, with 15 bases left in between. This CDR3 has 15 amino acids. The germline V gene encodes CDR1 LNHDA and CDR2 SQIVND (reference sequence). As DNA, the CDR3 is TGTGCCAGTAGTAGCGACTACAGGGATTATCAGCCCCAGCATTTT. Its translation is CASSSDYRDYQPQHF.

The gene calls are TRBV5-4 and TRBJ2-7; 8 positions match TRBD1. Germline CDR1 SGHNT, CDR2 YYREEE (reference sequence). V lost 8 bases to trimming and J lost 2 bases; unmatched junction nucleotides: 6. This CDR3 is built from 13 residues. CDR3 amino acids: CASQDRVTYEQYF. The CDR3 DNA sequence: TGTGCCAGTCAGGACAGGGTGACCTACGAGCAGTACTTC.

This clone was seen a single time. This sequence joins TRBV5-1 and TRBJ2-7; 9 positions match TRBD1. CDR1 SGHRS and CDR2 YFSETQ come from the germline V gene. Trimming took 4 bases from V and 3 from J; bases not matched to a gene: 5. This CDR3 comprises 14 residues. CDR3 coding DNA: TGCGCCAGCAGCCAACCGGGACAGGGCTACGAGCAGTACTTC. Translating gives CASSQPGQGYEQYF.

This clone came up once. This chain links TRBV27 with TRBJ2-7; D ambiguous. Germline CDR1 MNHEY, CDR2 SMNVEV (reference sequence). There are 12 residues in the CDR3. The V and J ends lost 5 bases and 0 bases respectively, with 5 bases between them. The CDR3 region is CASSLSSYEQYF. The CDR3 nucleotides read TGTGCCAGCAGTCTGAGCTCCTACGAGCAGTACTTC.

The CDR3 nucleotides are TGTGCCAGCAGTTTATATCCAGGGCCTACTCAGCCCCAGCATTTT. Translating it yields CASSLYPGPTQPQHF. The gene calls are TRBV28 and TRBJ1-5, with a possible D match to TRBD1 (5 bases). The germline CDR1 and CDR2 sequences are MDHEN and SYDVKM. The CDR3 has 15 amino acids. The germline V and J ends were trimmed by 1 base and 6 bases, with 13 bases remaining between them.

CDR3 bases: TGCACCAGCAGCCAAGAAGCCGGGAAGGGCACGCAGTATTTT. It translates to CTSSQEAGKGTQYF. The rearrangement joins TRBV1 to TRBJ2-3; the table's D call, TRBD2, was not checked against the DNA. TRBV1 is flagged as a pseudogene. The CDR3 has 14 residues.

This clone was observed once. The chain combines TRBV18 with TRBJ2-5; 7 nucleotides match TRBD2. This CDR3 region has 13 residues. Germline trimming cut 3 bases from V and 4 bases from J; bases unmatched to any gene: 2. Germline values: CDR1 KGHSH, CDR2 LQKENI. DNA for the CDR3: TGTGCCAGCTCACCTGGACTAGGAGAGACCCAGTACTTC. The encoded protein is CASSPGLGETQYF.

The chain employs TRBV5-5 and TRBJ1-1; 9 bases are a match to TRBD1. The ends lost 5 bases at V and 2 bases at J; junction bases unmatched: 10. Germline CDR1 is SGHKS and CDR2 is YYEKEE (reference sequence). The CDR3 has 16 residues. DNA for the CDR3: TGTGCCAGCAGACCCGGACAGGGGAGGGTAAACACTGAAGCTTTCTTT. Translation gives CASRPGQGRVNTEAFF.

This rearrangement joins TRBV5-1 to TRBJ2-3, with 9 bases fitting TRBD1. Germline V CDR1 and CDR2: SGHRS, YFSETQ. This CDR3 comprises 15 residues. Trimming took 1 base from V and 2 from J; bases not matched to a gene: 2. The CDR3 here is CASSLWDRATDTQYF. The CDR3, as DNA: TGCGCCAGCAGCTTGTGGGACAGGGCCACAGATACGCAGTATTTT.